Listed here are 20 T cell receptor beta chains from one sample, sequenced in a study of a mutant IDH1 vaccine in newly diagnosed glioma. Assay used: immunoSEQ multiplex PCR; TCRdb lists only in-frame clones, some missing. This table holds 50,000 to 70,000 clones, around 74% found once. This sample's time point: week 35, safety follow-up. Alongside topical imiquimod, each dose of vaccine comprised 300 ug of mutant IDH1 20-mer peptide. These receptors' targets are unknown. Material: PBMCs, obtained from a glioma patient whose treatment included an IDH1 peptide vaccine. The receptors shown here come from a man in his fifties or sixties with glioma.

The chain is built from TRBV4-1 and TRBJ1-5; weak D call: TRBD1 (5 bases). Per the germline V gene, CDR1 is MGHRA and CDR2 is YSYEKL. The ends were cut back, 2 bases at V and 5 bases at J, with 19 bases in the middle. The CDR3 length is 17 residues. CDR3 amino acids: CASSQFTSGTPDQPQHF. The CDR3 DNA reads as TGCGCCAGCAGCCAATTTACTTCCGGGACTCCTGATCAGCCCCAGCATTTT.

The chain couples TRBV5-4 to TRBJ1-6; TRBD1 agrees at 7 bases. The CDR3 has 16 amino acids. CDR1 SGHNT and CDR2 YYREEE come from the germline V gene (reference sequence). V was clipped by 5 bases and J by 2 bases; unmatched bases: 7. The DNA of the CDR3 is TGTGCCAGCAGAAACTTAGGGGGCACCTATAATTCACCCCTCCACTTT. Protein product: CASRNLGGTYNSPLHF.

The rearrangement links TRBV19 to TRBJ1-2; no clear D gene. The ends were cut back, 5 bases at V and 6 bases at J, with 13 bases in the middle. The CDR3 is made up of 13 amino acids. Germline V gives CDR1 LNHDA, CDR2 SQIVND (reference sequence). In nucleotides, the CDR3 is TGTGCCAGTAGTCCTAGCATGATGGATGGCTACACCTTC. This gives the protein CASSPSMMDGYTF.

The CDR3 region is CSVQWRPNSPLHF. CDR3 nucleotide sequence: TGCAGCGTACAGTGGCGACCTAATTCACCCCTCCACTTT. The J gene is TRBJ1-6, the V gene TRBV29-1, with D unresolved. This CDR3 has 13 residues. Germline loops: CDR1 SQVTM, CDR2 ANQGSEA. Between the trimmed V and J ends, which lost 6 bases and 6 bases, there was a span of 12 bases.

This chain uses TRBV9 with TRBJ2-3; maybe TRBD2 (6 bases). Trimming shortened V by 4 bases and J by 0 bases, and 15 bases separated the two germline ends. CDR3 size: 16 residues. Germline V lookup: CDR1 SGDLS, CDR2 YYNGEE. The CDR3 loop is CASSRRVSGSTDTQYF. The CDR3 DNA follows: TGTGCCAGCAGCCGGCGGGTGAGCGGGAGCACAGATACGCAGTATTTT.

This chain joins TRBV10-3 and TRBJ2-2; the D gene is possibly TRBD2 (6 bases). This CDR3 spans 14 amino acids. Germline V gene lookup returns CDR1 ENHRY and CDR2 SYGVKD. The V end was cut by 10 bases, the J end by 2 bases, with 14 bases between. DNA of the CDR3: TGTGCCACCCTAGGGACTTCCAACACCGGGGAGCTGTTTTTT. Translating gives CATLGTSNTGELFF.

The gene calls are TRBV12-5 and TRBJ2-1; either TRBD1 or TRBD2 may supply D (5 bases each). CDR3 size: 16 residues. Germline CDR1 LGHNT, CDR2 FRNRAP. Trimming pared 1 base from V and 8 bases from J, leaving 18 bases between. The CDR3 reads CASGLGVLIRDDEQFF. CDR3 DNA: TGTGCTAGTGGTTTGGGGGTTTTGATCAGGGACGATGAGCAGTTCTTC. The full variable domain, rest sourced from reference TRBV12-5 and TRBJ2-1, is DARVTQTPRHKVTEMGQEVTMRCQPILGHNTVFWYRQTMMQGLELLAYFRNRAPLDDSGMPKDRFSAEMPDATLATLKIQPSEPRDSAVYFCASGLGVLIRDDEQFFGPGTRLTVL.

CDR3 protein: CASHGGGNTGELFF. CDR3 coding DNA: TGTGCCAGCCATGGGGGGGGTAACACCGGGGAGCTGTTTTTT. The chain carries TRBV6-6 and TRBJ2-2, with 7 positions matching TRBD2. Germline trimming cut 8 bases from V and 2 bases from J; bases unmatched to any gene: 5. The CDR3 consists of 14 residues. Germline V CDR1 and CDR2: MNHNY, SVGAGI (reference sequence).

This chain connects TRBV11-2 to TRBJ1-5; TRBD1 is a possible D gene (5 bases). The V end was cut by 2 bases, the J end by 2 bases, with 13 bases between. Germline V gene lookup returns CDR1 SGHAT and CDR2 FQNNGV. The CDR3 totals 16 residues. The CDR3 nucleotides are TGTGCCAGCAGCTTATCGTGGGACCCCGGCAATCAGCCCCAGCATTTT. Translating it yields CASSLSWDPGNQPQHF.

The chain uses TRBV19 and TRBJ1-2, with a weak D call TRBD1 (6 bases). The CDR3 runs to 19 residues. With 4 bases removed from V and 0 bases from J, the gap between germline ends came to 24 bases. The germline gives CDR1 LNHDA, CDR2 SQIVND (reference sequence). The CDR3 here is CASSTRPRGGRGPNYGYTF. The CDR3 DNA reads TGTGCCAGTAGTACCCGCCCGAGGGGGGGAAGGGGCCCTAACTATGGCTACACCTTC. The entire variable domain, with the rest obtained from reference TRBV19 and TRBJ1-2, is as follows: DGGITQSPKYLFRKEGQNVTLSCEQNLNHDAMYWYRQDPGQGLRLIYYSQIVNDFQKGDIAEGYSVSREKKESFPLTVTSAQKNPTAFYLCASSTRPRGGRGPNYGYTFGSGTRLTVV.

The V call is TRBV7-9, the J call TRBJ2-3; possibly TRBD2 for D (6 bases). Per the germline V gene, CDR1 is SEHNR and CDR2 is FQNEAQ (reference sequence). This CDR3 is 12 amino acids long. V shed 6 bases and J shed 5 bases, with 9 bases lying between them. This CDR3 is CASRYSGDTQYF. The CDR3 DNA follows: TGTGCCAGCAGATATAGCGGAGATACGCAGTATTTT. Drawing the rest from reference TRBV7-9 and TRBJ2-3, the complete variable domain is DTGVSQNPRHKITKRGQNVTFRCDPISEHNRLYWYRQTLGQGPEFLTYFQNEAQLEKSRLLSDRFSAERPKGSFSTLEIQRTEQGDSAMYLCASRYSGDTQYFGPGTRLTVL.

This clone is judged medium-sized. This chain joins TRBV5-1 and TRBJ2-7; 10 positions agree with TRBD1. Germline CDR1 reads SGHRS; CDR2 reads YFSETQ. After removal of 3 bases from V and 3 bases from J, the junction contained 3 bases not matched to a gene. This CDR3 spans 14 amino acids. In nucleotides, the CDR3 is TGCGCCAGCAGCTGGGGGGACAGGGGCTACGAGCAGTACTTC. Its translation: CASSWGDRGYEQYF. Full variable domain (remainder filled in from reference TRBV5-1 and TRBJ2-7): KAGVTQTPRYLIKTRGQQVTLSCSPISGHRSVSWYQQTPGQGLQFLFEYFSETQRNKGNFPGRFSGRQFSNSRSEMNVSTLELGDSALYLCASSWGDRGYEQYFGPGTRLTVT.

The chain joins TRBV9 to TRBJ1-6; D remains ambiguous. This CDR3 has 13 residues. V was shortened by 0 bases and J by 7 bases, with 5 bases between the two germline ends. Germline lookup yields CDR1 SGDLS and CDR2 YYNGEE. CDR3 sequence: CASSVDLNSPLHF. Written as DNA, the CDR3 is TGTGCCAGCAGCGTAGACCTCAATTCACCCCTCCACTTT.

This clone has only a few counts. The rearrangement uses TRBV13 and TRBJ2-7; D call uncertain. CDR3 size: 15 residues. V lost 3 bases to trimming and J lost 1 base, with 13 bases between them. Germline values: CDR1 PRHDT, CDR2 FYEKMQ (reference sequence). CDR3 bases: TGTGCCAGCAGCTTTGGGCAGGTCCGATCCTACGAGCAGTACTTC. It codes for CASSFGQVRSYEQYF. The whole variable domain, remainder taken from reference TRBV13 and TRBJ2-7, is AAGVIQSPRHLIKEKRETATLKCYPIPRHDTVYWYQQGPGQDPQFLISFYEKMQSDKGSIPDRFSAQQFSDYHSELNMSSLELGDSALYFCASSFGQVRSYEQYFGPGTRLTVT.

The V and J genes are TRBV5-1 and TRBJ2-7, with 11 nucleotides matching TRBD1. This CDR3 is 15 amino acids long. V gave up 3 bases and J gave up 5 bases; unmatched junction bases: 7. The germline CDR1 and CDR2 sequences are SGHRS and YFSETQ. The DNA for the CDR3 is TGCGCCAGCAGCTGGGGAGGACAGGGGGCCCACGAGCAGTACTTC. Protein product: CASSWGGQGAHEQYF.

The CDR3 loop reads CASSLPRGYEQYF. For the CDR3, the DNA is TGTGCCAGCAGCTTACCCAGGGGTTATGAGCAGTACTTC. The chain links TRBV7-9 to TRBJ2-7; D perhaps matches TRBD1 (6 bases). Germline assignment: CDR1 SEHNR and CDR2 FQNEAQ (reference sequence). V was shortened by 2 bases and J by 7 bases, with 12 bases between the two germline ends. The CDR3 loop spans 13 amino acids.

V and J are TRBV7-6 and TRBJ2-6; D is unresolved. V lost 2 bases and J 4 bases, leaving 6 bases between the germline ends. Per the germline V gene, CDR1 is SGHVS and CDR2 is FNYEAQ. The CDR3 contains 14 residues. The CDR3 bases are TGTGCCAGCAGCTTATATGCGGGGGCCAACGTCCTGACTTTC. Protein: CASSLYAGANVLTF.

This chain connects TRBV29-1 to TRBJ1-2; 10 positions agree with TRBD1. Germline assignment: CDR1 SQVTM and CDR2 ANQGSEA. V gave up 5 bases and J gave up 6 bases; unmatched junction bases: 12. This CDR3 spans 15 amino acids. The CDR3 spells CSVPRSLDRGNGYTF. Here the CDR3 DNA reads TGCAGCGTTCCCCGATCCCTGGACAGGGGGAATGGCTACACCTTC.

This chain joins TRBV9 and TRBJ2-1, with a possible D match to TRBD2 (7 bases). In germline, CDR1 is SGDLS, CDR2 YYNGEE. The CDR3 loop spans 15 amino acids. Trimming removed 0 bases at V and 6 bases at J, with 13 bases between. The CDR3 spells CASSVGGGRGNEQFF. The CDR3 DNA is TGTGCCAGCAGCGTAGGCGGGGGCCGGGGCAATGAGCAGTTCTTC. The full variable domain, completed using reference TRBV9 and TRBJ2-1, is DSGVTQTPKHLITATGQRVTLRCSPRSGDLSVYWYQQSLDQGLQFLIQYYNGEERAKGNILERFSAQQFPDLHSELNLSSLELGDSALYFCASSVGGGRGNEQFFGPGTRLTVL.

The V call is TRBV9, the J call TRBJ2-2; TRBD1 matches 8 bases. CDR3 size: 17 residues. Germline lookup yields CDR1 SGDLS and CDR2 YYNGEE. Trimming at V came to 4 bases and at J to 5 bases, leaving 13 bases not matched to a gene. The CDR3 bases are TGTGCCAGCAGCCCGAGCAGTCGGGACAGGATAACCGGGGAGCTGTTTTTT. The encoded protein is CASSPSSRDRITGELFF.